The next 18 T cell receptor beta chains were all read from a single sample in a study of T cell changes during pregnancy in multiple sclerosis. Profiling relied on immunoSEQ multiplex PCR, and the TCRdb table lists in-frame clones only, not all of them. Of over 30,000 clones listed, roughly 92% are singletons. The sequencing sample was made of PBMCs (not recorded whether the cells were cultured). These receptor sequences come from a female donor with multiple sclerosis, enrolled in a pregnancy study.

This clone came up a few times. The CDR3 loop is CSVEDLSGPIEQYF. As DNA, the CDR3 is TGCAGCGTTGAAGATCTTTCCGGGCCTATTGAGCAGTACTTC. The chain employs TRBV29-1 and TRBJ2-7; D uncertain. CDR1 SQVTM and CDR2 ANQGSEA come from the germline V gene. CDR3 length equals 14 residues. The V and J ends lost 0 bases and 7 bases respectively, with 16 bases between them.

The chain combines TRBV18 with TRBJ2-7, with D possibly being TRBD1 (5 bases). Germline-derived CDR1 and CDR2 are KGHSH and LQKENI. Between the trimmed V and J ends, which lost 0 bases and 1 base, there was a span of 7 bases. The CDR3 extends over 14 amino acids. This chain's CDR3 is CASSPPSGSYEQYF. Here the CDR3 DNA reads TGTGCCAGCTCACCACCGTCAGGGTCCTACGAGCAGTACTTC.

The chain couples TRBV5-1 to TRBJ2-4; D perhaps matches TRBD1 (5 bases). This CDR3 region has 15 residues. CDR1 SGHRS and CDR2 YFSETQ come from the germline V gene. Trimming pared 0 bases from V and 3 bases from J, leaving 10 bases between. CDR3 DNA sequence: TGCGCCAGCAGCTTGGAAGGGGCAGACAAAAACATTCAGTACTTC. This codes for CASSLEGADKNIQYF.

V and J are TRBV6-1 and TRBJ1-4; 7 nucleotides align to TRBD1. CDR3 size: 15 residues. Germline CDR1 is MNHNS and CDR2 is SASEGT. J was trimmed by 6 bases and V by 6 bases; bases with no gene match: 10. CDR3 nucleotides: TGTGCCAGCAGAGGGAAAGGACAGGTAGATGAAAAACTGTTTTTT. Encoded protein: CASRGKGQVDEKLFF.

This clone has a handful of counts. The CDR3 DNA sequence: TGCGCCAAGGATCAGCCCCAGCATTTT. Translated, it gives CAKDQPQHF. This sequence joins TRBV10-1 and TRBJ1-5; D is unclear. V lost 10 bases and J lost 5, with 3 bases in between. CDR3 length: 9 amino acids. Germline loops: CDR1 WNHNN, CDR2 SYGVQD (reference sequence).

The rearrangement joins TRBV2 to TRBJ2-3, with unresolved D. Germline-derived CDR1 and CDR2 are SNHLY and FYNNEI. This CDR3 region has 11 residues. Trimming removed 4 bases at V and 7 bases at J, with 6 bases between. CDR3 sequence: CASSGENTQYF. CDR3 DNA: TGTGCCAGCAGTGGGGAAAATACGCAGTATTTT.

The CDR3 protein is CASSTTSGRTDTQYF. The CDR3 region has the DNA TGTGCCAGCAGCACGACTAGCGGGAGGACAGATACGCAGTATTTT. The chain is built from TRBV14 and TRBJ2-3, with 13 positions matching TRBD2. CDR1 SGHDN and CDR2 FVKESK come from the germline V gene. Trimming removed 5 bases from V and 3 bases from J; junction bases left unmatched: 2. CDR3 size: 15 residues.

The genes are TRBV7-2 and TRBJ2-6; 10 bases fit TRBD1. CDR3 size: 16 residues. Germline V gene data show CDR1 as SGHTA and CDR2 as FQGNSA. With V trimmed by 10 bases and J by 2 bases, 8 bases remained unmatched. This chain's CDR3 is CAIPGQGITGANVLTF. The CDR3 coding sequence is TGTGCCATCCCGGGACAGGGGATAACTGGGGCCAACGTCCTGACTTTC.

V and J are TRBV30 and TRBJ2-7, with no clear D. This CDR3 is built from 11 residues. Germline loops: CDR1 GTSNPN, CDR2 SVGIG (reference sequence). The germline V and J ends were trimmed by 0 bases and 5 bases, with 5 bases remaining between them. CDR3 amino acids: CAWSVGNEQYF. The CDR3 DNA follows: TGTGCCTGGAGTGTGGGAAACGAGCAGTACTTC.

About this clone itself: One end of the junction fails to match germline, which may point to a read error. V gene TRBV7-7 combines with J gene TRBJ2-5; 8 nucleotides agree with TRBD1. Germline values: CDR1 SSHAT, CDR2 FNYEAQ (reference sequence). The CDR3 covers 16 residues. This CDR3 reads CASSFHRLQGEETQYF. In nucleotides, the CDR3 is TGTGCTAGCAGCTTCCATCGGCTACAGGGGGAAGAGACCCAGTACTTC.

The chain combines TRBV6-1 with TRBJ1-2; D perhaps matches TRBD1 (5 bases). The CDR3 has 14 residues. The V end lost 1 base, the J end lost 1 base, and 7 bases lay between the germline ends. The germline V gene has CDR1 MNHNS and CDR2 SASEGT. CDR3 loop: CASSEDRNNYGYTF. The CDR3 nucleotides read TGTGCCAGCAGTGAAGACAGGAATAACTATGGCTACACCTTC.

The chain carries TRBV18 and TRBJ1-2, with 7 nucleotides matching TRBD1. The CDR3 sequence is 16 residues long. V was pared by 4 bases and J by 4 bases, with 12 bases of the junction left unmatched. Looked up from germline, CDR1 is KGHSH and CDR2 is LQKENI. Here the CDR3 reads CASSQEPTTGTYGYTF. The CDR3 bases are TGTGCCAGCTCACAGGAGCCCACGACAGGGACCTATGGCTACACCTTC.

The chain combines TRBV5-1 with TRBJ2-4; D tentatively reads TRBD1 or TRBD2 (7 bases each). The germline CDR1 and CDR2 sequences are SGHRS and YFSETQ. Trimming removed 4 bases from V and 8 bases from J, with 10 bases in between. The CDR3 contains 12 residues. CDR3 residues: CASSPGGDIQYF. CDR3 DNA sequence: TGCGCCAGCAGCCCAGGGGGGGACATTCAGTACTTC.

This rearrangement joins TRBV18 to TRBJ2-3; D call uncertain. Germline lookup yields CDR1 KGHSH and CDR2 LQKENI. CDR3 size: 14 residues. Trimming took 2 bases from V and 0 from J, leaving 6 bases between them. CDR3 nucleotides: TGTGCCAGCTCACCAAGGGCTAGCACAGATACGCAGTATTTT. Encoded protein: CASSPRASTDTQYF.

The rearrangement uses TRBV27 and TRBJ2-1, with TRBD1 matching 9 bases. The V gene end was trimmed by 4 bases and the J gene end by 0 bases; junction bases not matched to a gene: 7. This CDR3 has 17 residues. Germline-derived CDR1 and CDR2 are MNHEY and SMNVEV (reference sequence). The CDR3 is CASSSGTGRSSYNEQFF. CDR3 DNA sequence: TGTGCCAGCAGTTCCGGGACAGGGAGGAGCTCCTACAATGAGCAGTTCTTC.

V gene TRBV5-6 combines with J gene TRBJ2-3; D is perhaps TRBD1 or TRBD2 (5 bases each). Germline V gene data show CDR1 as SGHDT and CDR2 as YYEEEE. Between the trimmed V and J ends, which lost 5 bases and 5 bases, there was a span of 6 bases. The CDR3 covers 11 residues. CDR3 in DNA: TGTGCCAGCAGGGGGGAAGATACGCAGTATTTT. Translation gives CASRGEDTQYF.

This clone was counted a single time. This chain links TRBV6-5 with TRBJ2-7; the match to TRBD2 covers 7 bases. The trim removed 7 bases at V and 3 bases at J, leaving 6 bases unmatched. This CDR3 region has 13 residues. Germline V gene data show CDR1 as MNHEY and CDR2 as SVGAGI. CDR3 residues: CASIRAGNYEQYF. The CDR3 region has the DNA TGTGCCAGCATTCGAGCGGGAAACTACGAGCAGTACTTC.

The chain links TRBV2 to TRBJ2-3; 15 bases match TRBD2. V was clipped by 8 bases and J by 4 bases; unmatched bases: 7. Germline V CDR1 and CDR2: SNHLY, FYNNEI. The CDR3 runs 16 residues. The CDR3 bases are TGTGCCAGCGCTGACGGGACTAGCGGGGGGTCAGATACGCAGTATTTT. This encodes CASADGTSGGSDTQYF.